A selection of T cell receptor beta chains follows, all from one sample in a study of cytomegalovirus exposure and HLA in healthy donors. Using immunoSEQ multiplex PCR, the repertoire was profiled, and TCRdb retains in-frame clones only, with some absent. The sample consists of about 280,000 clones, approximately 88% of them appearing once. Sequences were obtained from PBMCs. These receptor sequences come from a young woman in good health and CMV-seronegative. Both conserved end residues are part of each CDR3. Each record gives: V gene, clone size, J gene, D gene, CDR3 protein, CDR3 DNA. D genes are given only for firm matches. Rows give clone size only sometimes, using once, few, many, or a class for an expanded clone.

V gene: TRBV10-3; clone size: once; J gene: TRBJ1-1; D gene: -; CDR3 protein: CASTRTDMNTEAFF; CDR3 DNA: TGTGCCTCAACCCGGACGGACATGAACACTGAAGCTTTCTTT
V gene: TRBV19; clone size: -; J gene: TRBJ2-3; D gene: -; CDR3 protein: CASIHKGSDTQYF; CDR3 DNA: TGTGCCAGTATCCACAAGGGGTCAGATACGCAGTATTTT
V gene: TRBV9; clone size: -; J gene: TRBJ1-2; D gene: TRBD1; CDR3 protein: CASSGPLDRDYGYTF; CDR3 DNA: TGTGCCAGCAGCGGCCCGCTAGACAGGGATTATGGCTACACCTTC
V gene: TRBV5-4; clone size: -; J gene: TRBJ2-1; D gene: -; CDR3 protein: CASSLAGPMFDNEQFF; CDR3 DNA: TGTGCCAGCAGCTTGGCAGGCCCAATGTTTGACAATGAGCAGTTCTTC
V gene: TRBV7-8; clone size: -; J gene: TRBJ2-7; D gene: -; CDR3 protein: CASSLAWSHEQYF; CDR3 DNA: TGTGCCAGCAGCTTAGCCTGGAGCCACGAGCAGTACTTC
V gene: TRBV5-1; clone size: -; J gene: TRBJ2-3; D gene: TRBD1; CDR3 protein: CASSLVAGGRSDTQYF; CDR3 DNA: TGCGCCAGCAGCTTGGTGGCAGGGGGCAGATCGGATACGCAGTATTTT
V gene: TRBV11-2; clone size: -; J gene: TRBJ1-5; D gene: TRBD1; CDR3 protein: CASSLGQGSTAQPQHF; CDR3 DNA: TGTGCCAGCAGCTTGGGACAGGGGAGTACTGCTCAGCCCCAGCATTTT
V gene: TRBV11-1; clone size: -; J gene: TRBJ2-3; D gene: TRBD1; CDR3 protein: CASSLRTGVIADTQYF; CDR3 DNA: TGTGCCAGCAGCTTACGGACAGGGGTCATCGCAGATACGCAGTATTTT
V gene: TRBV19; clone size: -; J gene: TRBJ1-1; D gene: -; CDR3 protein: CASGYTGGYTEAFF; CDR3 DNA: TGTGCCAGTGGCTACACGGGGGGCTACACTGAAGCTTTCTTT
V gene: TRBV7-2; clone size: few; J gene: TRBJ2-2; D gene: -; CDR3 protein: CASSSFRLRELFF; CDR3 DNA: TGTGCCAGCAGCTCGTTTCGACTCCGGGAGCTGTTTTTT
V gene: TRBV28; clone size: -; J gene: TRBJ1-1; D gene: TRBD1; CDR3 protein: CASRETGYAEAFF; CDR3 DNA: TGTGCCAGCAGGGAGACAGGGTATGCTGAAGCTTTCTTT
V gene: TRBV19; clone size: -; J gene: TRBJ1-6; D gene: -; CDR3 protein: CASSAYVDSPLHF; CDR3 DNA: TGTGCCAGTAGCGCGTATGTGGATTCACCCCTCCACTTT
V gene: TRBV11-2; clone size: -; J gene: TRBJ2-2; D gene: -; CDR3 protein: CASSVDRSRTGELFF; CDR3 DNA: TGTGCCAGCAGCGTTGACAGGAGTAGGACCGGGGAGCTGTTTTTT
V gene: TRBV9; clone size: -; J gene: TRBJ2-7; D gene: TRBD1; CDR3 protein: CASSRLGQGDYEQYF; CDR3 DNA: TGTGCCAGCAGCCGCCTAGGACAGGGGGACTACGAGCAGTACTTC
V gene: TRBV7-6; clone size: -; J gene: TRBJ1-5; D gene: -; CDR3 protein: CASSLGQGNQPQHF; CDR3 DNA: TGTGCCAGCAGCTTAGGGCAGGGCAATCAGCCCCAGCATTTT
V gene: TRBV7-2; clone size: -; J gene: TRBJ1-3; D gene: -; CDR3 protein: CASSFGVGGLGNTIYF; CDR3 DNA: TGTGCCAGCAGCTTTGGGGTCGGGGGGCTTGGAAACACCATATATTTT
V gene: TRBV5-6; clone size: -; J gene: TRBJ1-2; D gene: -; CDR3 protein: CASSLWQGGGYTF; CDR3 DNA: TGTGCCAGCAGCCTTTGGCAGGGTGGCGGCTACACCTTC
V gene: TRBV7-2; clone size: -; J gene: TRBJ2-2; D gene: TRBD2; CDR3 protein: CASSWRLAGGPYGELFF; CDR3 DNA: TGTGCCAGCAGCTGGAGACTAGCGGGAGGGCCGTACGGGGAGCTGTTTTTT
V gene: TRBV7-2; clone size: once; J gene: TRBJ2-7; D gene: TRBD1; CDR3 protein: CASSLQGTAYEQYF; CDR3 DNA: TGTGCCAGCAGCCTACAAGGGACAGCCTACGAGCAGTACTTC
V gene: TRBV4-3; clone size: -; J gene: TRBJ2-3; D gene: -; CDR3 protein: CASSQGPPGDTQYF; CDR3 DNA: TGCGCCAGCAGCCAAGGGCCCCCGGGAGATACGCAGTATTTT
V gene: TRBV2; clone size: -; J gene: TRBJ2-5; D gene: TRBD1; CDR3 protein: CASMRGTGQETQYF; CDR3 DNA: TGTGCCAGCATGAGGGGGACAGGGCAAGAGACCCAGTACTTC
V gene: TRBV10-3; clone size: -; J gene: TRBJ2-2; D gene: TRBD1; CDR3 protein: CAISDRGRELFF; CDR3 DNA: TGTGCCATCAGTGACAGGGGGAGGGAGCTGTTTTTT
V gene: TRBV29-1; clone size: -; J gene: TRBJ2-7; D gene: -; CDR3 protein: CSVQVELISYEQYF; CDR3 DNA: TGCAGCGTTCAAGTTGAGTTGATTTCCTACGAGCAGTACTTC
V gene: TRBV28; clone size: -; J gene: TRBJ2-1; D gene: -; CDR3 protein: CASSFPAVGEQFF; CDR3 DNA: TGTGCCAGCAGTTTTCCTGCGGTTGGGGAGCAGTTCTTC
V gene: TRBV13; clone size: few; J gene: TRBJ2-7; D gene: TRBD2; CDR3 protein: CASSLSGNPGGGEQYF; CDR3 DNA: TGTGCCAGCAGCTTAAGCGGGAATCCGGGAGGGGGCGAGCAGTACTTC
V gene: TRBV19; clone size: -; J gene: TRBJ2-2; D gene: -; CDR3 protein: CASRRGYDTGELFF; CDR3 DNA: TGTGCCAGTAGGCGGGGCTATGACACCGGGGAGCTGTTTTTT
V gene: TRBV5-4; clone size: -; J gene: TRBJ2-1; D gene: -; CDR3 protein: CASSPSGEPSYNEQFF; CDR3 DNA: TGTGCCAGCAGCCCTTCCGGGGAACCCTCCTACAATGAGCAGTTCTTC
V gene: TRBV7-9; clone size: -; J gene: TRBJ2-1; D gene: TRBD2; CDR3 protein: CARLAGYNEQFF; CDR3 DNA: TGTGCCAGACTAGCGGGCTACAATGAGCAGTTCTTC
V gene: TRBV7-3; clone size: -; J gene: TRBJ2-1; D gene: TRBD2; CDR3 protein: CASSLISGSYNEQFF; CDR3 DNA: TGTGCCAGCAGCTTAATTAGCGGGTCTTACAATGAGCAGTTCTTC
V gene: TRBV27; clone size: -; J gene: TRBJ2-5; D gene: TRBD2; CDR3 protein: CASSLSGLAGTETQYF; CDR3 DNA: TGTGCCAGCAGTTTATCTGGGCTAGCGGGAACAGAGACCCAGTACTTC
V gene: TRBV6-1; clone size: -; J gene: TRBJ2-3; D gene: -; CDR3 protein: CASSEVQVSTDTQYF; CDR3 DNA: TGTGCCAGCAGTGAGGTACAGGTTAGCACAGATACGCAGTATTTT
V gene: TRBV28; clone size: -; J gene: TRBJ1-5; D gene: -; CDR3 protein: CASKEAGLGNQPQHF; CDR3 DNA: TGTGCCAGCAAAGAGGCAGGGCTAGGCAATCAGCCCCAGCATTTT
V gene: TRBV5-1; clone size: -; J gene: TRBJ2-1; D gene: -; CDR3 protein: CASSLDGESSYNEQFF; CDR3 DNA: TGCGCCAGCAGCTTGGATGGGGAGAGCTCCTACAATGAGCAGTTCTTC
V gene: TRBV4-1; clone size: -; J gene: TRBJ2-1; D gene: -; CDR3 protein: CASSQDPGLEQFF; CDR3 DNA: TGCGCCAGCAGCCAAGACCCAGGGTTAGAGCAGTTCTTC
V gene: TRBV28; clone size: -; J gene: TRBJ2-7; D gene: -; CDR3 protein: CASRTVGEQYF; CDR3 DNA: TGTGCCAGCAGGACAGTCGGTGAGCAGTACTTC
V gene: TRBV10-3; clone size: -; J gene: TRBJ1-2; D gene: -; CDR3 protein: CAISESRGRGNYGYTF; CDR3 DNA: TGTGCCATCAGTGAGTCCAGAGGCCGAGGTAACTATGGCTACACCTTC
V gene: TRBV28; clone size: -; J gene: TRBJ1-1; D gene: -; CDR3 protein: CATRRNTEAFF; CDR3 DNA: TGTGCCACCCGTAGGAACACTGAAGCTTTCTTT
V gene: TRBV15; clone size: -; J gene: TRBJ1-3; D gene: -; CDR3 protein: CATSREAGWGNTIYF; CDR3 DNA: TGTGCCACCAGCAGAGAGGCAGGGTGGGGAAACACCATATATTTT
V gene: TRBV5-4; clone size: -; J gene: TRBJ1-1; D gene: TRBD1; CDR3 protein: CASNKGRTGLNTEAFF; CDR3 DNA: TGTGCCAGCAACAAAGGGCGGACAGGGTTGAACACTGAAGCTTTCTTT
V gene: TRBV4-3; clone size: -; J gene: TRBJ2-1; D gene: TRBD2; CDR3 protein: CASSQEWLAGGGAYNEQFF; CDR3 DNA: TGCGCCAGCAGCCAAGAGTGGCTAGCGGGGGGTGGGGCCTACAATGAGCAGTTCTTC
V gene: TRBV4-1; clone size: few; J gene: TRBJ1-1; D gene: TRBD1; CDR3 protein: CASSQETGFAEAFF; CDR3 DNA: TGCGCCAGCAGCCAAGAGACAGGGTTCGCTGAAGCTTTCTTT